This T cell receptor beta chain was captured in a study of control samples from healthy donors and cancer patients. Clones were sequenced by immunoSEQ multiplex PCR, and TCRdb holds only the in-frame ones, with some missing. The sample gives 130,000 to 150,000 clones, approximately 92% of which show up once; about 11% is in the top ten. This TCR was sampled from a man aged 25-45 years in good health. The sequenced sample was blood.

CDR3 sequence: CASSFYGTQYEGYTF. The CDR3 DNA is TGTGCCAGTAGTTTTTACGGGACACAATACGAAGGCTACACCTTC. The rearrangement links TRBV19 to TRBJ1-2; the D gene is possibly TRBD1 (6 bases). This CDR3 spans 15 amino acids. V lost 5 bases and J lost 8, with 21 bases in between. CDR1 is LNHDA and CDR2 is SQIVND in the germline V gene (reference sequence).